This TCR beta chain was observed in a study of metastatic and nonmetastatic thyroid tumors (TCRdb year 2020). Broadly, across the study: Repertoires from peripheral blood and from tumor or nodule tissue samples of malignant and benign thyroid patients were compared. Here is what the overall study found, with its caveats: TCR beta diversity was reported as significantly higher in malignant tumors than in benign nodules, in both blood and tumor samples.

The library was obtained by PCR. Sequencing instrument: Illumina HiSeq 4000. High-throughput sequencing was used to profile the TCR beta-chain CDR3 region of each patient. The original methods were these. A classifier to discriminate distant-metastatic papillary thyroid cancer patients was built from CDR3 differences across clinicopathological groups. Repertoire diversity was assessed with the Shannon index, and tumor-blood repertoire similarity with the Morisita-Horn index. TCRdb reprocessed the public reads (quality trimming at Q25 with fastp, clone calling with MiXCR) and kept in-frame beta chains. TCRdb's processing, not the study's, gives the V and J calls here. Counted in this sample were approximately 18,000 clones; approximately 27% of them appeared once. Together, the top ten hold 20% to 25% of the sample. A note on this clone: No cognate antigen has been identified for it. Qualities for individual bases were not recorded, and no much larger clone is one base off.

The CDR3 spans 16 residues, from the cysteine through the phenylalanine. Just CDR3 DNA is preserved here, 48 bases in frame from base 1. CDR1 and CDR2 (GTSNPN, SVGIG) derive from the germline V gene (reference sequence). V loses 3 bases at its end and J loses 4 bases; junction bases beyond the gene matches: 13. None of the patients had been given any treatment before thyroid surgery. The study retrospectively analysed patient clinical samples collected from about 2012 to 2019 using T-cell receptor beta sequencing. The chain is encoded by TRBV30 joined to TRBJ2-3; 7 junctional bases match TRBD2. Sequenced material: tumor tissue. The receptor comes from a female donor with papillary thyroid cancer or a benign thyroid nodule (not recorded which). Some clones in this sample may be carry-over from other donors' samples. At the DNA level, the sequence is TGTGCCTGGAGGGGGGACTATCGGGTGGGCTCAGATACGCAGTATTTT. This translates into CAWRGDYRVGSDTQYF.